The 3 T cell receptor beta chains presented below share a single source sample, sequenced in a study of CD8 T cells in Susac syndrome. Reverse transcription of roughly 0.45 to 1 ug RNA was performed with random hexamers. Each CDR3 protein gets one entry after TCRdb re-called the immunoSEQ multiplex PCR reads with MiXCR. Counted here are approximately 120,000 distinct CDR3 sequences, about 90% occurring once; the ten biggest clones make up about 0.12%. Material for sequencing was CD8+ T cells from PBMCs. The origin of the receptors is a human donor in good health.

The chain joins TRBV11-2 to TRBJ2-3, with D perhaps matching TRBD1 (6 bases). The V end was cut by 7 bases, the J end by 4 bases, with 15 bases between. Germline V gene sequence: CDR1 SGHAT, CDR2 FQNNGV. This CDR3 has 14 residues. The chain's CDR3 is CASTYRVFADTQYF. Here the CDR3 DNA reads TGTGCCAGCACGTACAGGGTATTTGCAGATACGCAGTATTTT.

The chain has TRBV28 and TRBJ1-1, with 7 bases matching TRBD1. With 7 bases clipped from V and 6 bases from J, the junction kept 5 bases outside the gene matches. Germline V CDR1 and CDR2: MDHEN, SYDVKM. The CDR3 spans 12 residues. This CDR3 is CASKEGAPEAFF. The CDR3 coding sequence is TGTGCCAGCAAGGAGGGGGCGCCTGAAGCTTTCTTT.

This clonotype was detected once. The chain couples TRBV20-1 to TRBJ2-5, with D perhaps being TRBD1 or TRBD2 (5 bases each). The V and J ends lost 5 bases and 1 base respectively, with 23 bases between them. The CDR3 spans 17 residues. In germline, CDR1 is DFQATT, CDR2 SNEGSKA (reference sequence). CDR3 protein: CSASLGPGVGTQETQYF. The CDR3 DNA is TGCAGTGCTTCATTAGGCCCCGGGGTGGGGACCCAAGAGACCCAGTACTTC.